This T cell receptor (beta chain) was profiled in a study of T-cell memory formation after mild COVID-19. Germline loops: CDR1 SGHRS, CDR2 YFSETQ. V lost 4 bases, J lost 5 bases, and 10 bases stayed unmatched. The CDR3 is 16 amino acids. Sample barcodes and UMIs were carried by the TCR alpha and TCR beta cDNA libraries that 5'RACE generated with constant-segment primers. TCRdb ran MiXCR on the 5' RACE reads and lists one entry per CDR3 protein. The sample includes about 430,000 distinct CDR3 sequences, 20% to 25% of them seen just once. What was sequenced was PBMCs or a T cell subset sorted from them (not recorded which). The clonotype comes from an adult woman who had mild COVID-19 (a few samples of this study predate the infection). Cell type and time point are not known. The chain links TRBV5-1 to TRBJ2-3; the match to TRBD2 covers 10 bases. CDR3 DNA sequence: TGCGCCAGCAGCATCTTGACTAGCGGGTTAGAAGATACGCAGTATTTT. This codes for CASSILTSGLEDTQYF.